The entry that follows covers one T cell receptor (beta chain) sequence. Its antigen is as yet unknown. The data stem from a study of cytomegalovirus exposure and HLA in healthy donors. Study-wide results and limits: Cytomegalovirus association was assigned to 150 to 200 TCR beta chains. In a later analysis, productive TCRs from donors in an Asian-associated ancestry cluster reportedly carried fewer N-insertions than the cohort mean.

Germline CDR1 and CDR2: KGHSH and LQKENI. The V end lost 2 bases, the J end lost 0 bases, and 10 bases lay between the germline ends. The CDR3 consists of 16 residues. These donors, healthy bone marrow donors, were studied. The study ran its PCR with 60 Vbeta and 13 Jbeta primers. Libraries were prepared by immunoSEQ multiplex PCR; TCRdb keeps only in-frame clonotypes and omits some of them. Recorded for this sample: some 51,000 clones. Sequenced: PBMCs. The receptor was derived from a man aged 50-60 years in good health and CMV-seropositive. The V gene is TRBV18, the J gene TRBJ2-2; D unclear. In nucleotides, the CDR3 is TGTGCCAGCTCACCAGGGTTGGCGGCGAACACCGGGGAGCTGTTTTTT. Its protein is CASSPGLAANTGELFF.